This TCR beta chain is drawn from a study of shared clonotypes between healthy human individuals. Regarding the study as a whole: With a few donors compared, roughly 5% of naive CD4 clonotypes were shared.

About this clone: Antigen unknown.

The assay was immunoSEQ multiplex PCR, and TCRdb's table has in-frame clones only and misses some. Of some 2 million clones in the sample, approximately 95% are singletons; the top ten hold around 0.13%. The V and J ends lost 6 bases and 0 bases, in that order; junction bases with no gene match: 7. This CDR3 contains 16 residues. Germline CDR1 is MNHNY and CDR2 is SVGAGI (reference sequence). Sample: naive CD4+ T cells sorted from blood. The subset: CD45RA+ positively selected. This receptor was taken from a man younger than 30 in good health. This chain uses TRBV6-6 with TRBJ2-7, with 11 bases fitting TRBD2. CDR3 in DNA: TGTGCCAGCAGCTTAACTAGCGGGGGTACCTCCTACGAGCAGTACTTC. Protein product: CASSLTSGGTSYEQYF.